This T cell receptor (beta chain) was identified during a study of CD8 T cells in Susac syndrome. For the study at large: Patients with Susac syndrome were, at the time of blood collection, therapy-naive, maintained on corticosteroids, or maintained on intravenous immunoglobulin alone.

CD8+ and CD4+ T cells circulating in blood were sequenced for TCR beta. The RNA input was roughly 0.45 to 1 ug, and it was reverse transcribed with random hexamers. With immunoSEQ multiplex PCR, TCR beta CDR3 was amplified across 54 Vbeta and 13 Jbeta. TCRdb reanalysed the immunoSEQ multiplex PCR reads using MiXCR and keeps one entry per CDR3 protein. The top ten hold over 0.075% of the sample, which has under 200,000 distinct CDR3 sequences, 91% seen once. Study results and limitations: In Susac patients, clonal expansion was not detected in CD4+ cells.

Concerning this clonotype: The antigen remains undetermined.

This clonotype originated in a human donor with Susac syndrome. The sample was CD4+ T cells from PBMCs.

CDR3 DNA: TGTGCCAGCTCACCAAATCCGAGATCGGAATACGAGCAGTACTTC. This gives the protein CASSPNPRSEYEQYF. This chain uses TRBV18 with TRBJ2-7; no firm D call. CDR1 is KGHSH and CDR2 is LQKENI in the germline V gene. Trimming cost V 2 bases and J 4 bases, with 15 bases left between them. The CDR3 runs 15 residues.